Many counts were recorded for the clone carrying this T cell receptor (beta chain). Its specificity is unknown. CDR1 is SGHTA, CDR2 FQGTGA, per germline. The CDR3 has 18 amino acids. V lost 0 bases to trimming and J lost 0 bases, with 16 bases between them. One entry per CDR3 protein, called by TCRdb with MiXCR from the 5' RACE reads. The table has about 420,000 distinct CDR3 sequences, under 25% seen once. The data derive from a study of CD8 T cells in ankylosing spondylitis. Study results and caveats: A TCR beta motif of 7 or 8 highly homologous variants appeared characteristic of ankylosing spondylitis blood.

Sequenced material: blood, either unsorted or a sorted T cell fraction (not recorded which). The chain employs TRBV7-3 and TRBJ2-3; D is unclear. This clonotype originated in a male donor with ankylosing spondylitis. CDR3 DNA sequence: TGTGCCAGCAGCTTAACGGTAACGGCGTTTACAAGCACAGATACGCAGTATTTT. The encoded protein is CASSLTVTAFTSTDTQYF. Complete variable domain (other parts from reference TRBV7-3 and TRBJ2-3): GAGVSQTPSNKVTEKGKYVELRCDPISGHTALYWYRQSLGQGPEFLIYFQGTGAADDSGLPNDRFFAVRPEGSVSTLKIQRTERGDSAVYLCASSLTVTAFTSTDTQYFGPGTRLTVL.